The 14 T cell receptor beta chains below all came from one sample that was sequenced in a study of siplizumab effects on memory and regulatory T cells (dated 2019 in TCRdb). Library preparation used the immunoSEQ multiplex PCR assay. The clones in this table, taken by TCRdb from immuneACCESS, are in-frame only. Not every clone is retained; where verified, under half of the shortfall comes from an unresolved V gene, and the cause of the rest is unknown. This sample is represented by tens of thousands of clones; about 90% of them were singletons. The top ten hold under 0.3% of the sample. Sequenced: naive CD4+ T cells sorted from blood. This sample's cell subset or site label indicates: unstimulated naive T cells. Receptors originate from a human donor in good health.

The gene calls are TRBV5-4 and TRBJ2-3; unclear D gene. V was shortened by 4 bases and J by 6 bases, with 21 bases between the two germline ends. This CDR3 has 16 residues. In germline, CDR1 is SGHNT, CDR2 YYREEE (reference sequence). This CDR3 is CASSPHPGREGDTQYF. The CDR3 bases are TGTGCCAGCAGCCCCCATCCCGGGCGTGAAGGTGATACGCAGTATTTT.

The rearrangement joins TRBV11-2 to TRBJ2-1; 7 nucleotides match TRBD1. There are 13 residues in the CDR3. Germline V CDR1 and CDR2: SGHAT, FQNNGV. Trimming removed 10 bases from V and 5 bases from J; junction bases left unmatched: 8. CDR3 bases: TGTGCCACCGCCGGGACAGATCACAATGAGCAGTTCTTC. It translates to CATAGTDHNEQFF.

This chain connects TRBV9 to TRBJ1-6, with a tentative D call TRBD1 (5 bases). From germline, CDR1 is SGDLS and CDR2 YYNGEE. This CDR3 comprises 13 residues. The germline V and J ends were trimmed by 4 bases and 9 bases, with 11 bases remaining between them. CDR3 sequence: CASSPRDGSPLHF. As DNA, the CDR3 is TGTGCCAGCAGCCCCCGGGACGGTTCACCCCTCCACTTT.

The J gene is TRBJ1-4, the V gene TRBV15; D uncertain. The V gene's germline CDR1 is LNHNV and CDR2 YYDKDF (reference sequence). CDR3 length equals 13 residues. V gave up 0 bases and J gave up 8 bases, with 7 bases separating them. Here the CDR3 DNA reads TGTGCCACCAGCAGAGATCGAGGCGAAAAACTGTTTTTT. This translates into CATSRDRGEKLFF. Combining the CDR3 with reference TRBV15 and TRBJ1-4 gives the whole variable domain DAMVIQNPRYQVTQFGKPVTLSCSQTLNHNVMYWYQQKSSQAPKLLFHYYDKDFNNEADTPDNFQSRRPNTSFCFLDIRSPGLGDTAMYLCATSRDRGEKLFFGSGTQLSVL.

The V gene is TRBV16, the J gene TRBJ2-1, with D unresolved. The CDR3 sequence is 16 residues long. CDR1 KGHSY and CDR2 FQNENV come from the germline V gene. The V and J ends lost 4 bases and 1 base respectively, with 14 bases between them. The CDR3, as DNA: TGTGCCAGCAGCCCCCAGGAACGCTCATCCTACAATGAGCAGTTCTTC. It codes for CASSPQERSSYNEQFF.

The chain couples TRBV5-5 to TRBJ2-2; D tentatively fits TRBD1 or TRBD2 (6 bases each). Germline loops: CDR1 SGHKS, CDR2 YYEKEE (reference sequence). V was clipped by 3 bases and J by 5 bases, with 14 bases between them. The CDR3 has 15 amino acids. The CDR3 sequence is CASSSVPGATGELFF. The CDR3 nucleotides are TGTGCCAGCAGCTCGGTCCCGGGGGCGACCGGGGAGCTGTTTTTT.

The sample holds one count of this clone. The chain has TRBV19 and TRBJ1-4, with D uncertain. Trimming took 8 bases from V and 7 from J, leaving 14 bases between them. CDR3 length equals 13 residues. From germline, CDR1 is LNHDA and CDR2 SQIVND (reference sequence). In DNA form, the CDR3 reads TGTGCCAGTTCGAGGGCCGAGGGTGAAAAACTGTTTTTT. Protein product: CASSRAEGEKLFF.

About this clone: Its ends do not fully match the called genes, so a read error is possible. The chain carries TRBV7-7 and TRBJ2-7; no clear D. The CDR3 contains 14 residues. Germline V gives CDR1 SSHAT, CDR2 FNYEAQ (reference sequence). In nucleotides, the CDR3 is TGTGCTAGCAGTCCCTCGGTAGGGTCCTACGAGCAGTACTTC. Its protein product is CASSPSVGSYEQYF.

The chain uses TRBV19 and TRBJ2-5; D is ambiguous. The CDR3 loop spans 13 amino acids. V gave up 8 bases and J gave up 2 bases, with 12 bases separating them. CDR1 and CDR2 from the germline V gene are LNHDA and SQIVND (reference sequence). CDR3 sequence reads: CASDTGSQETQYF. In DNA, the CDR3 is TGTGCCAGTGATACCGGGTCTCAAGAGACCCAGTACTTC. The full variable domain, completed using reference TRBV19 and TRBJ2-5, is DGGITQSPKYLFRKEGQNVTLSCEQNLNHDAMYWYRQDPGQGLRLIYYSQIVNDFQKGDIAEGYSVSREKKESFPLTVTSAQKNPTAFYLCASDTGSQETQYFGPGTRLLVL.

This chain links TRBV5-1 with TRBJ1-5; D gene uncertain. CDR1 and CDR2 (germline): SGHRS, YFSETQ. The length of the CDR3 is 14 residues. V shed 4 bases and J shed 7 bases, with 15 bases lying between them. In DNA form, the CDR3 reads TGCGCCAGCAGCCCCTTATCTGGGAACCAGCCCCAGCATTTT. Translated: CASSPLSGNQPQHF. Full variable domain (outside the CDR3, taken from reference TRBV5-1 and TRBJ1-5): KAGVTQTPRYLIKTRGQQVTLSCSPISGHRSVSWYQQTPGQGLQFLFEYFSETQRNKGNFPGRFSGRQFSNSRSEMNVSTLELGDSALYLCASSPLSGNQPQHFGDGTRLSIL.

The chain uses TRBV25-1 and TRBJ2-2; a weak D match, TRBD1 (6 bases). Between the trimmed V and J ends, which lost 6 bases and 6 bases, there was a span of 17 bases. The CDR3 has 15 amino acids. Germline V lookup: CDR1 MGHDK, CDR2 SYGVNS. The CDR3 sequence: CASRRAVQGPGELFF. As DNA, the CDR3 is TGTGCCAGCAGGCGAGCCGTACAGGGCCCCGGGGAGCTGTTTTTT.

The chain recombines TRBV29-1 with TRBJ2-7; TRBD2 might be the D (5 bases). Trimming left V 1 base short and J 7 bases short, with 11 bases between. From germline, CDR1 is SQVTM and CDR2 ANQGSEA. CDR3 length: 12 amino acids. CDR3 nucleotide sequence: TGCAGCGTTGAAGGAGGGAAGTGGGAGCAGTACTTC. Translation: CSVEGGKWEQYF.

DNA for the CDR3: TGTGCCAGTAGTAGGAGACAGGGCGGCTATGGCTACACCTTC. Protein product: CASSRRQGGYGYTF. The chain uses TRBV19 and TRBJ1-2; 7 nucleotides match TRBD1. CDR3 length equals 14 residues. Germline V gives CDR1 LNHDA, CDR2 SQIVND (reference sequence). The trim removed 4 bases at V and 4 bases at J, leaving 6 bases unmatched.

Worth noting for this clone: The junction departs from the called germline gene at one end, perhaps through a read error. The genes are TRBV5-6 and TRBJ2-6, with TRBD1 matching over 7 bases. There are 13 residues in the CDR3. Germline values: CDR1 SGHDT, CDR2 YYEEEE. The CDR3 is CASSRDRANVLTF. The CDR3 DNA reads TGTGCCAGCAGCCGTGACAGGGCTAACGTCCTGACTTTC. The entire variable domain, with the rest obtained from reference TRBV5-6 and TRBJ2-6, is as follows: DAGVTQSPTHLIKTRGQQVTLRCSPKSGHDTVSWYQQALGQGPQFIFQYYEEEERQRGNFPDRFSGHQFPNYSSELNVNALLLGDSALYLCASSRDRANVLTFGAGSRLTVL.